These T cell receptor beta chains were read from a single sample in a study of blood T cell repertoires in COVID-19. The protocol was immunoSEQ multiplex PCR, while the TCRdb copy is restricted to in-frame clones and leaves out a portion. The profile shows around 160,000 clones, roughly nine tenths of them singletons. Sequenced material: peripheral blood. These receptors were collected from a man aged 55-75 years with acute or convalescent COVID-19. Both conserved end residues are part of each CDR3. A D gene is named only where the DNA matches it firmly. Clone sizes are given selectively: once, few, many, or a class where the clone is expanded.

D gene	clone size	V gene	J gene	CDR3 protein	CDR3 DNA
TRBD1	-	TRBV19	TRBJ1-2	CASSFGQGYGYTF	TGTGCCAGTAGTTTCGGACAGGGATATGGCTACACCTTC
-	-	TRBV2	TRBJ2-5	CASSRDSQETQYF	TGTGCCAGCAGCAGAGACAGTCAAGAGACCCAGTACTTC
-	-	TRBV7-3	TRBJ2-3	CASSPQAGGRTDTQYF	TGTGCCAGCAGCCCACAAGCCGGGGGGCGGACAGATACGCAGTATTTT
TRBD2	once	TRBV20-1	TRBJ2-1	CSASIDGRNEQFF	TGCAGTGCTAGTATAGACGGGAGGAATGAGCAGTTCTTC
TRBD1	once	TRBV6-5	TRBJ1-1	CASSYGQGITEAFF	TGTGCCAGCAGTTACGGACAGGGGATCACTGAAGCTTTCTTT
TRBD2	-	TRBV11-2	TRBJ2-1	CASSSLAGDYNEQFF	TGTGCCAGCAGCTCCCTAGCGGGGGACTACAATGAGCAGTTCTTC
-	-	TRBV15	TRBJ2-7	CATSVISDQSGSSYEQYF	TGTGCCACCAGCGTAATATCAGACCAGTCCGGGAGCTCCTACGAGCAGTACTTC
TRBD1	-	TRBV30	TRBJ1-2	CAWAPGTGLYGYTF	TGTGCCTGGGCCCCCGGGACAGGGCTCTATGGCTACACCTTC
TRBD2	-	TRBV7-8	TRBJ2-1	CASSRPTSGGFTNEQFF	TGTGCCAGCAGCCGCCCGACTAGCGGGGGTTTTACGAATGAGCAGTTCTTC
-	-	TRBV6-5	TRBJ1-2	CASSYRDKGYGHTF	TGTGCCAGCAGTTACCGGGACAAGGGCTATGGCCACACCTTC
TRBD1	-	TRBV11-2	TRBJ1-1	CASRRQGVNTEAFF	TGTGCCAGCAGAAGACAGGGGGTGAACACTGAAGCTTTCTTT